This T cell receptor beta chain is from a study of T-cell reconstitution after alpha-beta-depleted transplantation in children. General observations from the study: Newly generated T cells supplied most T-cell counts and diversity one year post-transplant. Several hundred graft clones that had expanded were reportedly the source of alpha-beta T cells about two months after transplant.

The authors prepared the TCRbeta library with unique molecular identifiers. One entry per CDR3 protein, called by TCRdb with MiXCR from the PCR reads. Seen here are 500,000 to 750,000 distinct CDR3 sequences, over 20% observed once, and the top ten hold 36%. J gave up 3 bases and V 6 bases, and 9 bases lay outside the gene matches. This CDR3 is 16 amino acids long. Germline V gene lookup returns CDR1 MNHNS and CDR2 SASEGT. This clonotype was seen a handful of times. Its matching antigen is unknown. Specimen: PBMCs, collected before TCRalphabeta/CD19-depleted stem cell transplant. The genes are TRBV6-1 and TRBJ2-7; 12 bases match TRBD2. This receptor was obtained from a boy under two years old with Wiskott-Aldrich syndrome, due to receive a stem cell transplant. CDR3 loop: CASRTLPGLAGYEQYF. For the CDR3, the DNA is TGTGCCAGCAGGACCCTACCGGGACTAGCGGGCTACGAGCAGTACTTC.